This T cell receptor (beta chain) comes out of a study of breast tumors, draining lymph nodes, adjacent tissues. CDR3 length: 16 residues. Samples came from axillary lymph nodes draining the breast cancer. General study points: The lymph node origin of tumor T cells was framed as consistent with a hypothesis, not demonstrated. Tumor repertoires ranked between lymph nodes and nontumor tissue in diversity, with V and J gene preferences. Findings are consistent with lymph node origin and intratumoral expansion of most tumor T cells.

TCRdb recomputed calls from the multiplex PCR reads with MiXCR, one row per CDR3 protein. The table shows 130,000 or so distinct CDR3 sequences, with 20% to 25% occurring only once. As to this clonotype: Its target is unknown.

The sequencing sample was made of axillary lymph node tissue. The sequence was collected from a female donor with breast cancer. Some clones in this sample may be carry-over from other donors' samples. This chain joins TRBV3-2 and TRBJ1-3; the table's TRBD1 call for D was not verified on the DNA. TRBV3-2 is a recognized pseudogene. The CDR3 is CASSPRTGHSGNTIYF. The CDR3 DNA reads as TGTGCCAGCAGCCCCCGGACAGGGCACTCTGGAAACACCATATATTTT.